Listed below are T cell receptor beta chains from one sample, sequenced in a study of blood T cell repertoires in COVID-19. Here immunoSEQ multiplex PCR was the method, and the copy in TCRdb shows in-frame clones only, minus some. The sample lists around 390,000 clones, more than 75% occurring once. Material for sequencing was PBMCs or T cells enriched from blood (not recorded which). The source of these receptors is a woman in her forties or fifties who had recovered from COVID-19. Each CDR3 is given without its conserved first and last residue. Fields, in order: clone size, J gene, V gene, CDR3 length, CDR3 protein. Clone size is not always given. Where it is, it says once, few, many or a class for expanded clones.

abundance: -
j_gene: TRBJ1-6
v_gene: TRBV11-1
len: 11
CDR3aa: ASSFPGHSPLH

abundance: -
j_gene: TRBJ2-1
v_gene: TRBV5-1
len: 12
CDR3aa: ASSLSQGGNEQF

abundance: few
j_gene: TRBJ1-6
v_gene: TRBV2
len: 11
CDR3aa: AGKGQGISPLH

abundance: few
j_gene: TRBJ2-1
v_gene: TRBV25-1
len: 10
CDR3aa: ASSEQGSTKF

abundance: -
j_gene: TRBJ1-1
v_gene: TRBV5-8
len: 11
CDR3aa: ASSPRQGSEAF

abundance: once
j_gene: TRBJ2-7
v_gene: TRBV30
len: 11
CDR3aa: AWNSLLRGEQY

abundance: -
j_gene: TRBJ2-3
v_gene: TRBV19
len: 11
CDR3aa: ASSPGSTDTQY

abundance: -
j_gene: TRBJ2-1
v_gene: TRBV27
len: 12
CDR3aa: ASSTRDRPSEQF

abundance: -
j_gene: TRBJ1-6
v_gene: TRBV2
len: 14
CDR3aa: ASSQDKSSYNSPLH

abundance: -
j_gene: TRBJ1-1
v_gene: TRBV27
len: 14
CDR3aa: ASSRGDSYMNTEAF

abundance: -
j_gene: TRBJ2-1
v_gene: TRBV18
len: 14
CDR3aa: ASSPTRGGGHNEQF

abundance: once
j_gene: TRBJ1-2
v_gene: TRBV7-9
len: 12
CDR3aa: ASSLRQGFGGYT

abundance: few
j_gene: TRBJ2-7
v_gene: TRBV7-9
len: 14
CDR3aa: ASSLDPLGAFYEQY

abundance: -
j_gene: TRBJ2-3
v_gene: TRBV2
len: 13
CDR3aa: ASSIGSASVDTQY

abundance: -
j_gene: TRBJ1-5
v_gene: TRBV3-1/TRBV3-2
len: 14
CDR3aa: ASSQAGQGRNQPQH

abundance: -
j_gene: TRBJ2-1
v_gene: TRBV2
len: 11
CDR3aa: ASRGGPYNEQF

abundance: -
j_gene: TRBJ1-2
v_gene: TRBV4-3
len: 17
CDR3aa: ASSQDLGQGAARPYGYT

abundance: -
j_gene: TRBJ1-2
v_gene: TRBV5-6
len: 10
CDR3aa: ASSSRWYGYT